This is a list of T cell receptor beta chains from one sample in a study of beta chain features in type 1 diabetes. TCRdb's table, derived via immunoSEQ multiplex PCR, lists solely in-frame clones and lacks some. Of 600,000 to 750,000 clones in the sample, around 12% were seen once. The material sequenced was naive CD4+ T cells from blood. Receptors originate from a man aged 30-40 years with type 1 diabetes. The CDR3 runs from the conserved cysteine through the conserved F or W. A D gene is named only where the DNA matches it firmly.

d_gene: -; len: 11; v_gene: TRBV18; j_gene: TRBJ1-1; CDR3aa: CASSRQGEAFF
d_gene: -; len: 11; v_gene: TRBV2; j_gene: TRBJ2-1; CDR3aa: CASSPSHEQFF
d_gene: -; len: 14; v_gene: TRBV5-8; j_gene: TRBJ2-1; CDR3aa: CASSFGGRFDEQFF
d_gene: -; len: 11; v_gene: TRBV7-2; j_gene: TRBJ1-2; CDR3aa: CASSLTYGHTF
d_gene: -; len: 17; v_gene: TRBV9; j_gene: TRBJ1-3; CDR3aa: CASSEHGDGFSGNTIYF
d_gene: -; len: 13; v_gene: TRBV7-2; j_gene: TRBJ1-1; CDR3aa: CASSVYKGAEAFF
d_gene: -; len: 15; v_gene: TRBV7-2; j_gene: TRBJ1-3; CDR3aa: CASGVRATSGNTIYF
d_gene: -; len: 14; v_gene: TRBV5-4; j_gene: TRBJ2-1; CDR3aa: CASSLGSGHNEQFF
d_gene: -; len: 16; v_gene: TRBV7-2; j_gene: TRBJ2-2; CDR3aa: CASSLVPQQTTGELFF
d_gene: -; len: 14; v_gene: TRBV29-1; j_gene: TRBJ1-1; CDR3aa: CSVKKILKDTEAFF
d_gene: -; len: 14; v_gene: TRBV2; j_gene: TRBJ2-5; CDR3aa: CASSEREISETQYF
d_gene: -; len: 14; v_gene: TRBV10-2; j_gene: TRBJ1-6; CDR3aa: CASSESWGNSPLHF
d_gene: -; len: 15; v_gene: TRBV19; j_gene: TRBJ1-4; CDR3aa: CASSRLQGGDEKLFF
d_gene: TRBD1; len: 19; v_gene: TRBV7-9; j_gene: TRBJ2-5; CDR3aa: CASSLAIYGTGGSRETQYF
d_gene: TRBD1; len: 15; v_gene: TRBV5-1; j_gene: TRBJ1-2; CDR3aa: CASSLDGTGVYGYTF
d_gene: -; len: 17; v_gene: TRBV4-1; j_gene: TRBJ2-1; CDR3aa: CASSQEGSNSWDAEQFF
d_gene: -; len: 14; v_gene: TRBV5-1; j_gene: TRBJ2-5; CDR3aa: CASSLGQGQETQYF
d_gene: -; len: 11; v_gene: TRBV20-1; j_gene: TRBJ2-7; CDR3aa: CSASARAEQYF
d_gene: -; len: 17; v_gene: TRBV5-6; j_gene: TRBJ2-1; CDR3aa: CASSLTLDSLTYNEQFF
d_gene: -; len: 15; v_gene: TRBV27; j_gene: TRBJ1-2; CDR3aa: CASSLFGRGNYGYTF
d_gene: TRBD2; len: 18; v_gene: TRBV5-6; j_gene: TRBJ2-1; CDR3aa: CASSPPRILATSYNEQFF
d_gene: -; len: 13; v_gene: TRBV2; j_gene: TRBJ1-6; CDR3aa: CASSEGQFRTLHF
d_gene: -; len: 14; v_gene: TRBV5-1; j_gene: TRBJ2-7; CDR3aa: CASSPQGSTYEQYF
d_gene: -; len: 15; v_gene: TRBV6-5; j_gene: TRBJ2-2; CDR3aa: CASRLDPGSDGELFF
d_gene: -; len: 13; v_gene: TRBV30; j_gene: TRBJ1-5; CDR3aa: CAWSATADQPQHF
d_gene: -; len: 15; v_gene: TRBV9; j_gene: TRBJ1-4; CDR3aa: CASAPTPTENEKLFF
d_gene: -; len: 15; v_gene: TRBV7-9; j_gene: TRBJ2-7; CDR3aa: CASSLGTEDSYEQYF
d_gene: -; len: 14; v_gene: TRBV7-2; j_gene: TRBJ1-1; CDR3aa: CASSLAGLNTEAFF
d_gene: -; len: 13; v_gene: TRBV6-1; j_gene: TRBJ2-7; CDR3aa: CASSETRPGEQYF
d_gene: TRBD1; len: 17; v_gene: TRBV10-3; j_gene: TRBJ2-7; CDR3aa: CAIRGTTGGQGDVEQYF
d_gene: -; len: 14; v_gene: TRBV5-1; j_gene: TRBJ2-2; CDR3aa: CASSSQASTGELFF